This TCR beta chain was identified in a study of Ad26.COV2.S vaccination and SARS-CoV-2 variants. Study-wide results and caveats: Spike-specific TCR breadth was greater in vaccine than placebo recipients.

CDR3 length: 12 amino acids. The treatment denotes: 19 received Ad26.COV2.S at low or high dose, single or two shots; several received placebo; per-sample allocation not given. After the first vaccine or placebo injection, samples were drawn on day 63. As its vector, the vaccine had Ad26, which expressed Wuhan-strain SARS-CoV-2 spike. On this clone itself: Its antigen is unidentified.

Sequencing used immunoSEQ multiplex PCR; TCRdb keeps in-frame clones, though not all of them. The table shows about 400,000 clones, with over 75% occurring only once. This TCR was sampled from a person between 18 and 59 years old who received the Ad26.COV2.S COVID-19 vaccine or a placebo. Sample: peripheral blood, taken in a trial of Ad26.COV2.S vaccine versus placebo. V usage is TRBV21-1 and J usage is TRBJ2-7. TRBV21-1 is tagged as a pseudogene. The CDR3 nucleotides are TGTGCCAGCAGCAAACTCCCGATAGAGCAGTACTTC. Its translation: CASSKLPIEQYF.